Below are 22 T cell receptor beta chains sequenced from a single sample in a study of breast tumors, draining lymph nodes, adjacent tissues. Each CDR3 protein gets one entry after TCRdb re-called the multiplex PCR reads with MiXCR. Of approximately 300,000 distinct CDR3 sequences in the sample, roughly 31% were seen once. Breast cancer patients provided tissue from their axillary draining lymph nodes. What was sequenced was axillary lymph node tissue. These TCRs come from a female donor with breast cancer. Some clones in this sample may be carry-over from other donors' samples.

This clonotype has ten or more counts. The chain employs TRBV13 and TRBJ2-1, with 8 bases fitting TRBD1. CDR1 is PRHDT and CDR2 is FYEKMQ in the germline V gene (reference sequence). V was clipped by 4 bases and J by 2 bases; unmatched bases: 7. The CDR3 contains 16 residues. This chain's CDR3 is CASSSTGTGAYNEQFF. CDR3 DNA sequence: TGTGCCAGCAGCTCAACCGGGACAGGTGCCTACAATGAGCAGTTCTTC.

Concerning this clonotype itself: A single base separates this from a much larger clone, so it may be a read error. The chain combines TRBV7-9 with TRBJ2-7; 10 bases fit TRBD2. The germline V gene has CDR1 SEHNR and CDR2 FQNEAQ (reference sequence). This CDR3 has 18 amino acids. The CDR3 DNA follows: TGTGCCAGTAGTATTAGCGGACTAGCGGAGACCGAGTCCTACGAGCAGCACTTC. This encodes CASSISGLAETESYEQHF.

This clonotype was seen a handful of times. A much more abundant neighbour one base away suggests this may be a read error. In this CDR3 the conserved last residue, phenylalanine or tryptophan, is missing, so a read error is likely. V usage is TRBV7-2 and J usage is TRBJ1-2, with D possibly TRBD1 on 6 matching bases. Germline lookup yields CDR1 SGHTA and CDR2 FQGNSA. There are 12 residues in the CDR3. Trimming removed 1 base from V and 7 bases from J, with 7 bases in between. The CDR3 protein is CASSLGRGGYTS. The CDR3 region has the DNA TGTGCCAGCAGCTTAGGCAGGGGTGGCTACACCTCC.

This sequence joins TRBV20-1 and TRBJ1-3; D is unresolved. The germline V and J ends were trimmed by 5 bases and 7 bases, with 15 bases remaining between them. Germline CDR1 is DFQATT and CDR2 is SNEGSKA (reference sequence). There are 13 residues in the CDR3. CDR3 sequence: CSAAVEVENTIYF. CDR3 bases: TGCAGTGCTGCAGTAGAGGTGGAGAACACCATATATTTT.

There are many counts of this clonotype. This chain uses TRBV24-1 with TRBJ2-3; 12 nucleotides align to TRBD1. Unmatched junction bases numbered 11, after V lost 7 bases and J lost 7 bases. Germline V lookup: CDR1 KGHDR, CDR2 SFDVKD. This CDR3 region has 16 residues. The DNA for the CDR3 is TGTGCCACCAGCCAGGCCCGGGACAGGGGGCTTTATACGCAGTATTTT. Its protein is CATSQARDRGLYTQYF.

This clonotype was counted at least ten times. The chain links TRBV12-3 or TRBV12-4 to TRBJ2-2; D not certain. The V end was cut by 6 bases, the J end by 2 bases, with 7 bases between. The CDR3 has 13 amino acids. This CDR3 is CASSLRNTGELFF. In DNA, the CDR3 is TGTGCCAGCAGCCTCCGAAACACCGGGGAGCTGTTTTTT.

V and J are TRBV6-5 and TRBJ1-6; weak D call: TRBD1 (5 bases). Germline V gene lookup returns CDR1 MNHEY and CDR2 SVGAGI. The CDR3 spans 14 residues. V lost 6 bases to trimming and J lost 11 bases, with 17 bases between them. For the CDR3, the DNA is TGTGCCAGCAGCTATAATGGGGGGGATACACCCCTCCACTTT. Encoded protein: CASSYNGGDTPLHF.

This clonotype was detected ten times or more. CDR3 loop: CASRRSRERNQPQHF. In DNA, the CDR3 is TGTGCCAGCAGGCGGTCTAGGGAACGCAATCAGCCCCAGCATTTT. The rearrangement joins TRBV5-6 to TRBJ1-5; no reliable D call. The CDR3 contains 15 residues. Germline V gene data show CDR1 as SGHDT and CDR2 as YYEEEE. V lost 5 bases to trimming and J lost 2 bases, with 14 bases between them.

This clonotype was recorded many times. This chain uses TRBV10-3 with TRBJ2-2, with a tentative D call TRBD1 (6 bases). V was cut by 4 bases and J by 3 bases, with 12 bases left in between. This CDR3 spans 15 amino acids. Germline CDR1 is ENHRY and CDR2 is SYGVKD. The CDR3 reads CAISALGAHTGELFF. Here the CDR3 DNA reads TGTGCCATCAGTGCCTTGGGGGCGCACACCGGGGAGCTGTTTTTT.

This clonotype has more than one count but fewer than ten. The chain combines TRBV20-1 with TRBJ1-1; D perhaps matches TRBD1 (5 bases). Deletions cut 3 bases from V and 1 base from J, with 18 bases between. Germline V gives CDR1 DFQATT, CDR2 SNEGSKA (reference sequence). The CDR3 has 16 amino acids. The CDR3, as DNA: TGCAGTGCTAGGGGGGGACTTGTTAATGCGAACACTGAAGCTTTCTTT. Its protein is CSARGGLVNANTEAFF.

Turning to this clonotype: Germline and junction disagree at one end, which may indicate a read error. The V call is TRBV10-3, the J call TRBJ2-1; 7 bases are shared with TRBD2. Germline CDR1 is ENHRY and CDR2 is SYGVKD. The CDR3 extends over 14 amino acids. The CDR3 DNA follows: TGTGCCATCAAAAACCCCGGGGGGTGCCATGGAGAGGTTTTC. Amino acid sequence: CAIKNPGGCHGEVF.

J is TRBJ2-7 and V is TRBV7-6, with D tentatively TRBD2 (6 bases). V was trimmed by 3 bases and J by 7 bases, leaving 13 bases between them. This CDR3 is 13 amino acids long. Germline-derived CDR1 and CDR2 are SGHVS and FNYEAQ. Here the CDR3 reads CASSFTDSGEQYF. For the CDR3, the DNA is TGTGCCAGCAGCTTCACCGACAGCGGGGAGCAGTACTTC.

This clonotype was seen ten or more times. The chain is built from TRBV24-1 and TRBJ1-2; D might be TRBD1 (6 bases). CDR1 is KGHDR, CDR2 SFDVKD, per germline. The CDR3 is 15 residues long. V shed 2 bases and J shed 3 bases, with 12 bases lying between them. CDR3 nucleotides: TGTGCCACCAGTGATTCGGGGACATCCTACTATGGCTACACCTTC. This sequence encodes CATSDSGTSYYGYTF.

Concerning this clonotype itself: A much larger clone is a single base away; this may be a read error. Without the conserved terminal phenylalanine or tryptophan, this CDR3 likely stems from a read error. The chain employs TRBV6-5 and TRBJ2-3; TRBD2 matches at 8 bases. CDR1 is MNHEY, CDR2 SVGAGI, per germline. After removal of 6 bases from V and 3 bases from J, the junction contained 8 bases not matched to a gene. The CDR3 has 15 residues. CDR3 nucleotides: TGTGCCAGCAGCGGGAGGGGAGTGATTACAGATACGCAGTATCTT. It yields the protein CASSGRGVITDTQYL.

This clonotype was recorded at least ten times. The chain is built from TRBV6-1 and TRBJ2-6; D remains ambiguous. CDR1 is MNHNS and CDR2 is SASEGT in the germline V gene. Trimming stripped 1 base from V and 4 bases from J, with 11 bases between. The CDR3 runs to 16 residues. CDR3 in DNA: TGTGCCAGCAGTGAAGGCGCGTCTCGCGGGGCCAACGTCCTGACTTTC. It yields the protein CASSEGASRGANVLTF.

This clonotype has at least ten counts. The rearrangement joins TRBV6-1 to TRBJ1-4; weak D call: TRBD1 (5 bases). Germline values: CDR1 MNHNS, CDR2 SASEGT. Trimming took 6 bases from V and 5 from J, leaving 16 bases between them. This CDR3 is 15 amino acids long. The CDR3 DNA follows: TGTGCCAGCAGGGGGGGGAAGGGCGTGAATGAAAAACTGTTTTTT. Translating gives CASRGGKGVNEKLFF.

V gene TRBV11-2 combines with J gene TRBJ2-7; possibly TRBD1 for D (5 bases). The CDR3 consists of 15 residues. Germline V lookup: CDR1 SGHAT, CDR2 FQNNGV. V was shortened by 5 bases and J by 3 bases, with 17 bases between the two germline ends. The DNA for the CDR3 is TGTGCCAGCAGCCATCCGGGCAGGGCGAACTACGAGCAGTACTTC. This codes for CASSHPGRANYEQYF.

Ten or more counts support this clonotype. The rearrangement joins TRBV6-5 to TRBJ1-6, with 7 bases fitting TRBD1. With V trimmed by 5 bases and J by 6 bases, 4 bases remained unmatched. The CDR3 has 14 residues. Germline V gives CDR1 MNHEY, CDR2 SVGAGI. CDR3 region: CASSKTGVNSPLHF. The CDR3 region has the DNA TGTGCCAGCAGTAAAACAGGGGTTAATTCACCCCTCCACTTT.

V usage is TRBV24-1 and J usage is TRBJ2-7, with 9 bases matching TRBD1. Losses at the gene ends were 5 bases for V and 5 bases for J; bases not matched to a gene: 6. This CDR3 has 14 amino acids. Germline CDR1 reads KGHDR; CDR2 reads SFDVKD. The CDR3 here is CATSGGTGNHEQYF. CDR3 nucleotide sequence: TGTGCCACCAGTGGTGGGACAGGGAACCACGAGCAGTACTTC.

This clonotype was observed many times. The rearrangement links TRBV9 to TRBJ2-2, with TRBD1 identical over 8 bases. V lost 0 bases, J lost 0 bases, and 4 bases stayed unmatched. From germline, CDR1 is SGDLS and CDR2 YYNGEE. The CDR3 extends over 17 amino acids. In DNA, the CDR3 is TGTGCCAGCAGCGTAGTAGGGACAGGTGCGAACACCGGGGAGCTGTTTTTT. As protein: CASSVVGTGANTGELFF.

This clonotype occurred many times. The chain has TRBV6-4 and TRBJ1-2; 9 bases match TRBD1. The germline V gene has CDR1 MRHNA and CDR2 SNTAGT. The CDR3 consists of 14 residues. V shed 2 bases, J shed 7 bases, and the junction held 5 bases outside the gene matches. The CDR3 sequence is CASSDRGQGGGYTF. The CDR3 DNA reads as TGTGCCAGCAGTGACCGGGGACAGGGTGGTGGCTACACCTTC.

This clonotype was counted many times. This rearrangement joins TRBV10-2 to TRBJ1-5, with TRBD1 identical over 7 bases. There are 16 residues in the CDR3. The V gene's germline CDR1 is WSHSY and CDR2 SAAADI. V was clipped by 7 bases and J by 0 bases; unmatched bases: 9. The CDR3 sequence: CASTGGGGGSNQPQHF. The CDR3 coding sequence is TGCGCCAGCACCGGAGGAGGGGGCGGTAGCAATCAGCCCCAGCATTTT.